A selection of T cell receptor beta chains follows, all from one sample in a study of OX40 agonist ivuxolimab in advanced cancers. Generated by immunoSEQ multiplex PCR, the TCRdb table keeps only in-frame clones and is missing some. Seen here are tens of thousands of clones, about 91% observed once, and the top ten hold 4% to 4.5%. This specimen was CD4+ or CD8+ T cells sorted from blood, taken in a trial of the OX40 agonist ivuxolimab. The receptors were gathered from an adult with an advanced solid tumor such as melanoma, head and neck, liver or kidney cancer. CDR3s include the opening cysteine and the closing phenylalanine or tryptophan. The D gene is left open where the match is weak. Size is omitted from some rows. Given values are once, few, many or a class for expanded clones.

. | TRBJ2-3 | . | TRBV7-3 | 11 | CASSHGDTQYF | TGTGCCAGCAGCCATGGTGATACGCAGTATTTT
. | TRBJ1-6 | . | TRBV6-5 | 16 | CASSYGASSYNSPLHF | TGTGCCAGCAGTTATGGTGCGAGCTCCTATAATTCACCCCTCCACTTT
. | TRBJ2-1 | . | TRBV19 | 14 | CASSVGGPVNEQFF | TGTGCCAGTAGTGTTGGAGGGCCGGTCAATGAGCAGTTCTTC
. | TRBJ1-1 | . | TRBV5-5 | 13 | CASSIDVNTEAFF | TGTGCCAGTTCCATTGACGTGAACACTGAAGCTTTCTTT
. | TRBJ2-3 | . | TRBV5-1 | 12 | CASSLGADTQYF | TGCGCCAGCAGCTTAGGGGCAGATACGCAGTATTTT
once | TRBJ2-7 | . | TRBV1 | 19 | CTSSQAGLAGLKHSYEQYF | TGCACCAGCAGCCAAGCGGGACTAGCGGGACTTAAGCACTCCTACGAGCAGTACTTC
. | TRBJ1-2 | . | TRBV13 | 15 | CASSLAGSSNYGYTF | TGTGCCAGCAGCTTAGCAGGGAGTTCTAACTATGGCTACACCTTC
. | TRBJ2-7 | TRBD2 | TRBV7-9 | 14 | CASTWTSGSHEQYF | TGTGCCAGCACCTGGACTAGCGGGAGCCACGAGCAGTACTTC
once | TRBJ1-5 | . | TRBV28 | 14 | CASRAWTANQPQHF | TGTGCCAGCAGGGCCTGGACGGCGAATCAGCCCCAGCATTTT
. | TRBJ1-2 | . | TRBV29-1 | 18 | CSVRSGSATPRLRVGYTF | TGCAGCGTTCGGTCAGGGTCGGCTACACCCCGCCTGAGGGTCGGCTACACCTTC
. | TRBJ2-1 | . | TRBV9 | 14 | CASSGRIDYNEQFF | TGTGCCAGCAGCGGAAGGATAGATTACAATGAGCAGTTCTTC
. | TRBJ2-7 | . | TRBV7-2 | 12 | CASSWRSYEQYF | TGTGCCAGCAGCTGGAGATCCTACGAGCAGTACTTC
. | TRBJ1-3 | . | TRBV9 | 15 | CASSVGDSSGNTIYF | TGTGCCAGCAGCGTCGGTGACTCCTCTGGAAACACCATATATTTT
. | TRBJ2-3 | . | TRBV5-1 | 11 | CASSSLDTQYF | TGCGCCAGCAGCAGTTTAGATACGCAGTATTTT
once | TRBJ2-2 | . | TRBV19 | 16 | CASSILGGGNTGELFF | TGTGCCAGTAGTATATTAGGCGGGGGCAACACCGGGGAGCTGTTTTTT
once | TRBJ2-6 | . | TRBV19 | 15 | CASSIANSGANVLTF | TGTGCCAGTAGTATAGCAAACTCTGGGGCCAACGTCCTGACTTTC
once | TRBJ2-1 | TRBD1 | TRBV5-6 | 14 | CASSYGTGANEQFF | TGTGCCAGCAGCTACGGGACAGGGGCCAATGAGCAGTTCTTC
. | TRBJ2-1 | . | TRBV19 | 13 | CASSPYLANEQFF | TGTGCCAGTAGTCCCTATCTGGCCAATGAGCAGTTCTTC
. | TRBJ2-1 | . | TRBV2 | 14 | CASSEMARSNEQFF | TGTGCCAGCAGTGAGATGGCTCGGTCCAATGAGCAGTTCTTC
. | TRBJ2-1 | TRBD1 | TRBV5-1 | 18 | CASSLWQGAELSYNEQFF | TGCGCCAGCAGCTTGTGGCAGGGGGCGGAGTTATCCTACAATGAGCAGTTCTTC